This T cell receptor (beta chain) was found in a study of T-cell memory formation after mild COVID-19. Looking at the study overall: There were largely donor-specific TCR clusters.

This CDR3 spans 18 amino acids. V shed 3 bases, J shed 2 bases, and the junction held 9 bases outside the gene matches. Germline assignment: CDR1 SGHDN and CDR2 FVKESK. A single record per CDR3 protein comes from TCRdb applying MiXCR to the 5' RACE reads. This repertoire shows about 560,000 distinct CDR3 sequences, 18% found once; its top ten account for more than 10%. The TCR originated in an adult woman who had mild COVID-19 (a few samples of this study predate the infection). Cell type and time point are not known. The chain joins TRBV14 to TRBJ2-3; 12 bases are shared with TRBD2. Input material: PBMCs or a T cell subset sorted from them (not recorded which). The CDR3 loop reads CASSQRPGLAGTTDTQYF. The CDR3 nucleotides are TGTGCCAGCAGCCAGCGCCCCGGACTAGCGGGGACCACAGATACGCAGTATTTT.